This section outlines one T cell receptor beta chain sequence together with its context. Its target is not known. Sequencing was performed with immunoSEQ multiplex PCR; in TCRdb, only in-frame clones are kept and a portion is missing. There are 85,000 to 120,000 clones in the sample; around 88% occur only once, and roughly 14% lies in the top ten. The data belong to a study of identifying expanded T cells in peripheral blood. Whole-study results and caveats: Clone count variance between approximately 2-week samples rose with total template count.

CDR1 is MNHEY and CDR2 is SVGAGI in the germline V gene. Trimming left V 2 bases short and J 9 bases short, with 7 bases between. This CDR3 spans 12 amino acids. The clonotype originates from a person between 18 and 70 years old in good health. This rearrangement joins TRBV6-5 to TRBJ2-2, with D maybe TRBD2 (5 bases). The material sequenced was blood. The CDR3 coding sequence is TGTGCCAGCAGTTACCGGGGAAGGGAGCTGTTTTTT. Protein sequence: CASSYRGRELFF.